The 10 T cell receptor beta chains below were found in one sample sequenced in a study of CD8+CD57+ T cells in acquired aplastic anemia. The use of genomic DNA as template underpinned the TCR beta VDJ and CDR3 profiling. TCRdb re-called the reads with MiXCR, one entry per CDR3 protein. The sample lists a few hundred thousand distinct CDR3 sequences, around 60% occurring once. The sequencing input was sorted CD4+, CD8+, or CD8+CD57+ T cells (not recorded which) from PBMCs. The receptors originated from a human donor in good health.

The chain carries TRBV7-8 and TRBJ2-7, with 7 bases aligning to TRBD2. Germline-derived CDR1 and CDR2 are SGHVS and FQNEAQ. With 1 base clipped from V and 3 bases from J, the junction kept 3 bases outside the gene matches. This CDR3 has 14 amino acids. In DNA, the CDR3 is TGTGCCAGCAGCTTAGGCGGGGGAGGCTACGAGCAGTACTTC. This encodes CASSLGGGGYEQYF.

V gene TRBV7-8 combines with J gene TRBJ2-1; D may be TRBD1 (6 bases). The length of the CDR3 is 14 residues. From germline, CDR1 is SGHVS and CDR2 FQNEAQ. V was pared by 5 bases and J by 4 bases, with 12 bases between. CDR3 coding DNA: TGTGCCAGCAGCATAAACAGGGCGTACAATGAGCAGTTCTTC. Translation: CASSINRAYNEQFF.

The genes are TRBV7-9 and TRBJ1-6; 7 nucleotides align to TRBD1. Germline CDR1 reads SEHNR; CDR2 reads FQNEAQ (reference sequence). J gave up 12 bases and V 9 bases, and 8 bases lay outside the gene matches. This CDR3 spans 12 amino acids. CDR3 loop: CASHDRVKPLHF. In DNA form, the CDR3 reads TGTGCCAGTCACGACAGGGTCAAACCCCTCCACTTT.

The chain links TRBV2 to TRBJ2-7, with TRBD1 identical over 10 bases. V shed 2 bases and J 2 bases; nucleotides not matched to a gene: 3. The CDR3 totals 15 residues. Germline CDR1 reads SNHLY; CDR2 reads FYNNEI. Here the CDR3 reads CASSETGQGAYEQYF. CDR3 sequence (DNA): TGTGCCAGCAGTGAAACTGGACAGGGGGCCTACGAGCAGTACTTC.

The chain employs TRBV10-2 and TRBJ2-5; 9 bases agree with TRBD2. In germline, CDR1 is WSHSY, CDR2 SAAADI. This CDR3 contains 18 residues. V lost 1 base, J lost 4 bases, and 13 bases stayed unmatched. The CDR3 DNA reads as TGCGCCAGCAGTGAGTTCCTAGCTAGCGGGAAGTCTAGAGAGACCCAGTACTTC. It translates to CASSEFLASGKSRETQYF.

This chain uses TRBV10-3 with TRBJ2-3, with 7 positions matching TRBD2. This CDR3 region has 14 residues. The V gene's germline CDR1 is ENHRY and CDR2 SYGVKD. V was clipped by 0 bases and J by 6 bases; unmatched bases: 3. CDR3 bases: TGTGCCATCAGTGAGTCGGACGGGAGGGATACGCAGTATTTT. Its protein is CAISESDGRDTQYF.

CDR3 region: CASSLRPRDRGFTETQYF. The CDR3, as DNA: TGTGCCAGCAGCTTACGTCCCCGGGACAGGGGCTTTACGGAGACCCAGTACTTC. The chain combines TRBV7-2 with TRBJ2-5; TRBD1 aligns across 10 bases. CDR3 length: 18 residues. The germline CDR1 and CDR2 sequences are SGHTA and FQGNSA. Unmatched junction bases numbered 14, after V lost 2 bases and J lost 5 bases.

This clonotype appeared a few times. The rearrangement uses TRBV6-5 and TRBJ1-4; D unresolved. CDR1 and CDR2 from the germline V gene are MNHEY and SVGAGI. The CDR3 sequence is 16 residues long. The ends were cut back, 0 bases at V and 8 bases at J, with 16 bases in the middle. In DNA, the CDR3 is TGTGCCAGCAGTTACTCGGCGGATGGGAGATTCGAAAAACTGTTTTTT. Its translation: CASSYSADGRFEKLFF.

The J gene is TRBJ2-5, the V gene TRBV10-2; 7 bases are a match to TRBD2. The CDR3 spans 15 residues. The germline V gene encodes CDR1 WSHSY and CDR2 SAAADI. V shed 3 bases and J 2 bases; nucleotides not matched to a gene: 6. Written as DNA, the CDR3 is TGCGCCAGCAGTGACAGGGCGGGAGCACAAGAGACCCAGTACTTC. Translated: CASSDRAGAQETQYF.

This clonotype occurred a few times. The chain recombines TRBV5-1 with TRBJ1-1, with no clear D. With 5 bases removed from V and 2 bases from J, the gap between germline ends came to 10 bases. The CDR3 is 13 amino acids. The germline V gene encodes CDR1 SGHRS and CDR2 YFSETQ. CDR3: CASSWTSNTEAFF. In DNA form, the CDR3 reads TGCGCCAGCAGTTGGACGTCTAACACTGAAGCTTTCTTT.